The 18 T cell receptor beta chains given below trace back to one sample, sequenced in a study of shared clonotypes between healthy human individuals. Assay: immunoSEQ multiplex PCR; the TCRdb copy retains only in-frame clones and omits some. The table records approximately 1.5 million clones, just under 99% of them present only once. Sample: naive CD4+ T cells sorted from blood. Subset here: CD45RA+ positively selected. These receptors were collected from a young man in good health.

The rearrangement uses TRBV6-5 and TRBJ2-1; D unclear. The CDR3 loop spans 13 amino acids. With 9 bases removed from V and 4 bases from J, the gap between germline ends came to 13 bases. CDR1 is MNHEY and CDR2 is SVGAGI in the germline V gene. CDR3 residues: CASSETVYNEQFF. The CDR3 nucleotides read TGTGCCAGTTCGGAGACTGTTTACAATGAGCAGTTCTTC.

The table lists this clone with a count of one. The V and J genes are TRBV9 and TRBJ2-3; 7 bases are shared with TRBD2. Germline loops: CDR1 SGDLS, CDR2 YYNGEE. The CDR3 loop spans 16 amino acids. V shed 7 bases, J shed 0 bases, and the junction held 11 bases outside the gene matches. The CDR3: CASVPGLAASTDTQYF. CDR3 DNA sequence: TGTGCCAGCGTCCCCGGTCTAGCGGCCAGCACAGATACGCAGTATTTT.

The chain carries TRBV19 and TRBJ2-5; TRBD1 aligns across 9 bases. The germline CDR1 and CDR2 sequences are LNHDA and SQIVND (reference sequence). The CDR3 loop spans 16 amino acids. J gave up 2 bases and V 7 bases, and 11 bases lay outside the gene matches. The DNA of the CDR3 is TGTGCCAGTAAGGGACAGGGTTTCAGGGGACAAGAGACCCAGTACTTC. The encoded protein is CASKGQGFRGQETQYF.

The V and J genes are TRBV9 and TRBJ2-1; 8 nucleotides match TRBD2. The ends lost 0 bases at V and 4 bases at J; junction bases unmatched: 3. This CDR3 has 15 residues. Germline V gene data show CDR1 as SGDLS and CDR2 as YYNGEE. The CDR3 nucleotides read TGTGCCAGCAGCGTAGTGACTAGCGCTTACAATGAGCAGTTCTTC. This sequence encodes CASSVVTSAYNEQFF.

The chain couples TRBV9 to TRBJ2-2; 7 nucleotides line up with TRBD2. V gave up 3 bases and J gave up 4 bases; unmatched junction bases: 6. The CDR3 covers 15 residues. The germline gives CDR1 SGDLS, CDR2 YYNGEE. The chain's CDR3 is CASSAGLPFTGELFF. CDR3 coding DNA: TGTGCCAGCAGCGCGGGACTACCTTTCACCGGGGAGCTGTTTTTT.

The chain has TRBV6-5 and TRBJ2-3; 12 bases match TRBD2. This CDR3 contains 15 residues. The ends lost 6 bases at V and 5 bases at J; junction bases unmatched: 6. In germline, CDR1 is MNHEY, CDR2 SVGAGI. CDR3 coding DNA: TGTGCCAGCAGCCGACTAGCGGGAGAGGGAGATACGCAGTATTTT. It yields the protein CASSRLAGEGDTQYF.

As regards this clone: The same CDR3 arises from other DNA sequences in this sample as well. V is TRBV5-4 and J is TRBJ1-3, with TRBD1 matching over 9 bases. V was pared by 3 bases and J by 5 bases, with 3 bases of the junction left unmatched. The CDR3 sequence is 14 residues long. The germline V gene encodes CDR1 SGHNT and CDR2 YYREEE (reference sequence). The chain's CDR3 is CASSSGQGRNTIYF. CDR3 bases: TGTGCCAGCAGCTCGGGACAGGGTCGAAACACCATATATTTT.

The chain uses TRBV5-4 and TRBJ2-1, with a weak D call TRBD2 (5 bases). V dropped 4 bases and J dropped 6 bases, with 14 bases sitting between them. The CDR3 has 14 amino acids. Looked up from germline, CDR1 is SGHNT and CDR2 is YYREEE (reference sequence). The CDR3 here is CASSTSGKGNEQFF. CDR3 DNA sequence: TGTGCCAGCAGCACCTCCGGGAAGGGCAATGAGCAGTTCTTC. Looking up the rest from reference TRBV5-4 and TRBJ2-1 gives the full variable domain: ETGVTQSPTHLIKTRGQQVTLRCSSQSGHNTVSWYQQALGQGPQFIFQYYREEENGRGNFPPRFSGLQFPNYSSELNVNALELDDSALYLCASSTSGKGNEQFFGPGTRLTVL.

The gene calls are TRBV19 and TRBJ2-5, with D perhaps matching TRBD1 (5 bases). With 6 bases removed from V and 2 bases from J, the gap between germline ends came to 13 bases. Germline V CDR1 and CDR2: LNHDA, SQIVND (reference sequence). This CDR3 region has 14 residues. The CDR3 nucleotides read TGTGCCAGTAGGGGCAGGGCCTCGCAAGAGACCCAGTACTTC. It encodes CASRGRASQETQYF.

This sequence joins TRBV28 and TRBJ1-1, with D possibly being TRBD1 (5 bases). The CDR3 loop spans 13 amino acids. V lost 6 bases and J lost 1, with 9 bases in between. Germline assignment: CDR1 MDHEN and CDR2 SYDVKM. CDR3 residues: CASRGDSNTEAFF. The CDR3 DNA reads as TGTGCCAGCAGGGGGGATTCGAACACTGAAGCTTTCTTT.

This rearrangement joins TRBV20-1 to TRBJ2-7; 9 nucleotides agree with TRBD1. The CDR3 has 11 residues. Germline CDR1 is DFQATT and CDR2 is SNEGSKA (reference sequence). Here the CDR3 reads CSTGQGYEQYF. DNA of the CDR3: TGCAGCACGGGACAGGGTTACGAGCAGTACTTC.

The chain recombines TRBV6-5 with TRBJ1-1; D is uncertain. This CDR3 spans 14 amino acids. V was cut by 1 base and J by 5 bases, with 11 bases left in between. CDR1 and CDR2 from the germline V gene are MNHEY and SVGAGI. The CDR3 is CASSYFRVGTEAFF. The CDR3, as DNA: TGTGCCAGCAGTTACTTTCGTGTGGGAACTGAAGCTTTCTTT.

V is TRBV28 and J is TRBJ1-2; TRBD1 might be the D (6 bases). The V and J ends lost 3 bases and 4 bases respectively, with 24 bases between them. Germline V gives CDR1 MDHEN, CDR2 SYDVKM. This CDR3 has 18 residues. CDR3 coding DNA: TGTGCCAGCAGTTTCACGACAGGCGAACCTCAAACAATCTATGGCTACACCTTC. Translation: CASSFTTGEPQTIYGYTF.

Concerning this clone itself: This specimen includes other DNA sequences encoding the same CDR3. The V gene is TRBV7-2, the J gene TRBJ2-1, with 7 nucleotides matching TRBD2. The germline V gene encodes CDR1 SGHTA and CDR2 FQGNSA. This CDR3 has 13 residues. V shed 4 bases, J shed 4 bases, and the junction held 1 base outside the gene matches. The CDR3 loop is CASSSGLYNEQFF. In DNA, the CDR3 is TGTGCCAGCAGCTCGGGACTATACAATGAGCAGTTCTTC.

This clone has more than one count but fewer than ten. The chain is built from TRBV9 and TRBJ2-3, with a tentative D call TRBD1 (5 bases). V lost 2 bases and J 3 bases, leaving 13 bases between the germline ends. This CDR3 has 15 amino acids. Germline CDR1 is SGDLS and CDR2 is YYNGEE. The DNA for the CDR3 is TGTGCCAGCAGCGTTTTAGGGGCGAAAACAGATACGCAGTATTTT. Residues: CASSVLGAKTDTQYF.

V gene TRBV29-1 combines with J gene TRBJ2-1; D remains unclear. The V gene's germline CDR1 is SQVTM and CDR2 ANQGSEA. The CDR3 length is 14 residues. V was trimmed by 2 bases and J by 4 bases, leaving 12 bases between them. The CDR3 reads CSVETTESYNEQFF. The CDR3 nucleotides read TGCAGCGTTGAAACGACTGAGAGTTACAATGAGCAGTTCTTC.

About this clone: The same CDR3 can be traced to other DNA sequences in this sample. The genes are TRBV9 and TRBJ1-5; D is perhaps TRBD1 (6 bases). The CDR3 runs 14 residues. CDR1 SGDLS and CDR2 YYNGEE come from the germline V gene. Trimming removed 0 bases at V and 7 bases at J, with 11 bases between. CDR3 in DNA: TGTGCCAGCAGCGTAGAAGGGGGAGGGCAGCCCCAGCATTTT. Translated, it gives CASSVEGGGQPQHF.

This chain joins TRBV9 and TRBJ2-2; D is unresolved. V was cut by 0 bases and J by 5 bases, with 8 bases left in between. Germline V CDR1 and CDR2: SGDLS, YYNGEE. The CDR3 spans 14 residues. CDR3 in amino acids: CASSVAPQTGELFF. Written as DNA, the CDR3 is TGTGCCAGCAGCGTAGCCCCACAGACCGGGGAGCTGTTTTTT.